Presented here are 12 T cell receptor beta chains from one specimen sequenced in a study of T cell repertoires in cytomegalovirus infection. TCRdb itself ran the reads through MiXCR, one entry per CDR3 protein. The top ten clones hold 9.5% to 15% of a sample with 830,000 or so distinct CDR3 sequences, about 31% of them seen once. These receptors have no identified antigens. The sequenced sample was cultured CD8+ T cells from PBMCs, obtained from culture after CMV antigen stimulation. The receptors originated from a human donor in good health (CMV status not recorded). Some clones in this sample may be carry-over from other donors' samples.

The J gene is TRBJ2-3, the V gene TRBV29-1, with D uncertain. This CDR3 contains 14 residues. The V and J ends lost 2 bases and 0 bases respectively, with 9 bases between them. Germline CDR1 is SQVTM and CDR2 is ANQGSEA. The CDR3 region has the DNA TGCAGCGTTGAAAGCATGGACAGCACAGATACGCAGTATTTT. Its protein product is CSVESMDSTDTQYF.

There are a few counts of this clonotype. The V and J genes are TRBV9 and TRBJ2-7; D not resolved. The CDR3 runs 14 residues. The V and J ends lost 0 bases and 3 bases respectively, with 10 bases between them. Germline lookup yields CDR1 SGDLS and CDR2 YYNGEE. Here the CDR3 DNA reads TGTGCCAGCAGCGTAGGTCTGCTTGGCTACGAGCAGTACTTC. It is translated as CASSVGLLGYEQYF.

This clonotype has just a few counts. The CDR3, as DNA: TGTGCCACCAGTGATTGGCCCCTCCCCTTACAAGGGGTCTACACCTTC. Translating gives CATSDWPLPLQGVYTF. J is TRBJ1-2 and V is TRBV24-1; tentatively, D is TRBD1 (5 bases). Germline V gene sequence: CDR1 KGHDR, CDR2 SFDVKD. V lost 2 bases and J 10 bases, leaving 22 bases between the germline ends. This CDR3 spans 16 amino acids.

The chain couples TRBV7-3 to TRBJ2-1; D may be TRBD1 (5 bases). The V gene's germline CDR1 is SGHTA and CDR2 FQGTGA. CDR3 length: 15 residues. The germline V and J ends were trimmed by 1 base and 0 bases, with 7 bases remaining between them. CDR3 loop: CASSLKGVSYNEQFF. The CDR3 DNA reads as TGTGCCAGCAGCTTAAAAGGGGTCTCCTACAATGAGCAGTTCTTC.

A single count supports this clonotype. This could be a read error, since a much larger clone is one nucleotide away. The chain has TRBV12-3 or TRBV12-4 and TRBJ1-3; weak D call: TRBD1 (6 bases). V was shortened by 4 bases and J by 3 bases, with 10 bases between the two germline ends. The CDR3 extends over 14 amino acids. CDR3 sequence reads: CASSSGALGNTIYF. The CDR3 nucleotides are TGTGCCAGCAGTTCGGGGGCGCTTGGAAACACCATATATTTT.

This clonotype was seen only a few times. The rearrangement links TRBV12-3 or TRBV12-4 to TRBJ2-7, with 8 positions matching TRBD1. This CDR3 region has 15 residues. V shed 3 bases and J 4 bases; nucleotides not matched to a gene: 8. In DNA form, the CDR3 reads TGTGCCAGCAGTTTGGGCAGGGGGCACCGGTACGAGCAGTACTTC. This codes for CASSLGRGHRYEQYF.

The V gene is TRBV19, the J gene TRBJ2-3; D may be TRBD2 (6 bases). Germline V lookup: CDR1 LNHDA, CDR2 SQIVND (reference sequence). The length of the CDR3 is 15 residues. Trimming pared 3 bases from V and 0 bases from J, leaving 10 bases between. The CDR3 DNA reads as TGTGCCAGTAGTATGGCGGGGTCTAGCACAGATACGCAGTATTTT. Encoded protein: CASSMAGSSTDTQYF. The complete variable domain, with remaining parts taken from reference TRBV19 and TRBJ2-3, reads DGGITQSPKYLFRKEGQNVTLSCEQNLNHDAMYWYRQDPGQGLRLIYYSQIVNDFQKGDIAEGYSVSREKKESFPLTVTSAQKNPTAFYLCASSMAGSSTDTQYFGPGTRLTVL.

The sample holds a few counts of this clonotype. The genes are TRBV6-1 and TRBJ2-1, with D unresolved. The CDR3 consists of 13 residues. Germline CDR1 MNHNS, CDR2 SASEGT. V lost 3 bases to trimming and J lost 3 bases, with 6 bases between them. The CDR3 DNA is TGTGCCAGCAGTGACAGGCACTACAATGAGCAGTTCTTC. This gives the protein CASSDRHYNEQFF.

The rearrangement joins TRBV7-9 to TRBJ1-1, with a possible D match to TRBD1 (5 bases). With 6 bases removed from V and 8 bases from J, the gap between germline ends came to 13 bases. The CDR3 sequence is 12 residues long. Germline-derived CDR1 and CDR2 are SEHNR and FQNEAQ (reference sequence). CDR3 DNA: TGTGCCAGCAGAAAGGACACGGAAGAAGCTTTCTTT. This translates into CASRKDTEEAFF.

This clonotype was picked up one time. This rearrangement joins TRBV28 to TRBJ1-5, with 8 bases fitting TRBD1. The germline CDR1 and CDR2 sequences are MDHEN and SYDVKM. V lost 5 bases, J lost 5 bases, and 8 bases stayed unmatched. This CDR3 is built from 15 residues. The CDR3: CASSTDRESDQPQHF. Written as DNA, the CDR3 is TGTGCCAGCAGTACGGACAGGGAGTCGGATCAGCCCCAGCATTTT.

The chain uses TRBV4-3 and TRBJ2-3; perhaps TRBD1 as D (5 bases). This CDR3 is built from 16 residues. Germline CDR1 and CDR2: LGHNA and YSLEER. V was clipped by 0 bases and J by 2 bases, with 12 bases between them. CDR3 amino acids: CASSQDGQGNTDTQYF. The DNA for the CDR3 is TGCGCCAGCAGCCAAGATGGGCAGGGAAACACAGATACGCAGTATTTT.

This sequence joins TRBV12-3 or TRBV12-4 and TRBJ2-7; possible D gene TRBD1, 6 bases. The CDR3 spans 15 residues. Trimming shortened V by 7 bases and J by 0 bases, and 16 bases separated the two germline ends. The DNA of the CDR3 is TGTGCCAGCACCTCCGCCAGGGGCAGCTCCTACGAGCAGTACTTC. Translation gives CASTSARGSSYEQYF.